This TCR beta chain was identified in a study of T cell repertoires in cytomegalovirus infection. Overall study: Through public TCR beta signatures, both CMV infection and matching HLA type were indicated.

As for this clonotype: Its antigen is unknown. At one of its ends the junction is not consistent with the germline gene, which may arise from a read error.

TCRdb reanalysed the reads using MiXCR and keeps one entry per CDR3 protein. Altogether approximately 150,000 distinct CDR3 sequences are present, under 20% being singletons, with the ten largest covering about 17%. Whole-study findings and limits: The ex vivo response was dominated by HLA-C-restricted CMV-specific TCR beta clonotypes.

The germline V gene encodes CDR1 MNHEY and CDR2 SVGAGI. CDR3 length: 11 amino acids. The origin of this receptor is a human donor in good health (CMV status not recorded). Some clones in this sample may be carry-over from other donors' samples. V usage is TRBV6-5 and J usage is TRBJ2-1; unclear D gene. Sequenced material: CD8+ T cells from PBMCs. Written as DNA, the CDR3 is TGTGCCAGCAGTAACTCGGGTGAGCAGTTCTTC. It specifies CASSNSGEQFF.